The 30 T cell receptor beta chains listed next were all sequenced from one sample in a study of blood T cell repertoires in COVID-19. Generated by immunoSEQ multiplex PCR, the TCRdb table keeps only in-frame clones and is missing some. The table has about 270,000 clones, approximately 92% seen once; the top ten hold 2.4%. Sequencing used PBMCs or T cells enriched from blood (not recorded which). These receptors all stem from a woman aged 18-29 years who had recovered from COVID-19.

This clone has a single count. The V and J genes are TRBV2 and TRBJ1-2; D gene uncertain. Trimming stripped 10 bases from V and 2 bases from J, with 17 bases between. CDR3 length: 14 residues. Germline CDR1 is SNHLY and CDR2 is FYNNEI. This CDR3 is CATHSGFYNYGYTF. The CDR3 DNA sequence: TGTGCCACCCACTCCGGGTTCTACAACTATGGCTACACCTTC.

The chain has TRBV30 and TRBJ1-2; the D gene is possibly TRBD1 (5 bases). CDR1 GTSNPN and CDR2 SVGIG come from the germline V gene (reference sequence). Trimming took off 3 bases at V and 6 bases at J, with 14 bases between the two ends. The CDR3 has 13 residues. CDR3 sequence: CAWRAIGGNGYTF. The CDR3, as DNA: TGTGCCTGGAGGGCCATTGGGGGGAATGGCTACACCTTC. Together with reference TRBV30 and TRBJ1-2, the CDR3 gives the full variable domain: SQTIHQWPATLVQPVGSPLSLECTVEGTSNPNLYWYRQAAGRGLQLLFYSVGIGQISSEVPQNLSASRPQDRQFILSSKKLLLSDSGFYLCAWRAIGGNGYTFGSGTRLTVV.

This chain joins TRBV18 and TRBJ1-3; D is undetermined. V dropped 3 bases and J dropped 0 bases, with 9 bases sitting between them. The CDR3 covers 15 residues. The germline gives CDR1 KGHSH, CDR2 LQKENI. The CDR3 nucleotides read TGTGCCAGCTCACCGGGCCGAAGCTCTGGAAACACCATATATTTT. Protein product: CASSPGRSSGNTIYF.

The CDR3 DNA sequence: TGTGCCAGCGGAAGGAGGACTGAAGCTTTCTTT. This gives the protein CASGRRTEAFF. The chain uses TRBV12-3 or TRBV12-4 and TRBJ1-1; D remains unclear. Trimming took 8 bases from V and 5 from J, leaving 9 bases between them. CDR3 length: 11 amino acids.

The CDR3 loop is CAFGMPYGYTF. Here the CDR3 DNA reads TGTGCCTTCGGGATGCCCTATGGCTACACCTTC. The V gene is TRBV30, the J gene TRBJ1-2, with D unclear. The germline V gene encodes CDR1 GTSNPN and CDR2 SVGIG (reference sequence). V was shortened by 7 bases and J by 4 bases, with 10 bases between the two germline ends. The CDR3 has 11 residues.

The chain has TRBV5-6 and TRBJ1-5, with 9 bases fitting TRBD1. CDR1 is SGHDT and CDR2 is YYEEEE in the germline V gene. V trimming: 3 bases; J trimming: 4 bases; junction bases outside the gene matches: 8. CDR3 length: 16 amino acids. The DNA for the CDR3 is TGTGCCAGCAGCTCGGGACAGGGACCGTTAAATCAGCCCCAGCATTTT. Its translation is CASSSGQGPLNQPQHF.

The rearrangement uses TRBV6-5 and TRBJ1-2; no clear D gene. The length of the CDR3 is 14 residues. The germline V gene has CDR1 MNHEY and CDR2 SVGAGI. The germline V and J ends were trimmed by 7 bases and 2 bases, with 14 bases remaining between them. CDR3: CASTTGFGNYGYTF. The CDR3 DNA follows: TGTGCCAGCACTACGGGTTTCGGGAACTATGGCTACACCTTC.

The chain joins TRBV7-2 to TRBJ2-2; TRBD2 matches at 10 bases. V lost 1 base, J lost 3 bases, and 2 bases stayed unmatched. Germline V gene sequence: CDR1 SGHTA, CDR2 FQGNSA. The CDR3 has 16 residues. CDR3 sequence: CASSLGLAGYTGELFF. The DNA for the CDR3 is TGTGCCAGCAGCTTAGGACTAGCGGGCTACACCGGGGAGCTGTTTTTT.

The CDR3 reads CASSFGQGLATF. CDR3 bases: TGTGCCAGCAGCTTCGGACAGGGACTGGCCACCTTC. V and J are TRBV5-6 and TRBJ1-2; 8 nucleotides line up with TRBD1. The CDR3 runs 12 residues. Germline V gene data show CDR1 as SGHDT and CDR2 as YYEEEE. The V and J ends lost 2 bases and 13 bases, in that order; junction bases with no gene match: 7.

The chain is built from TRBV7-9 and TRBJ2-1; D possibly corresponds to TRBD2 (6 bases). The CDR3 has 13 residues. V gave up 8 bases and J gave up 10 bases, with 18 bases separating them. In germline, CDR1 is SEHNR, CDR2 FQNEAQ (reference sequence). The CDR3 here is CASCSDRDFEQFF. Written as DNA, the CDR3 is TGTGCCAGCTGCAGCGACCGGGACTTCGAGCAGTTCTTC.

J is TRBJ1-1 and V is TRBV30; D possibly corresponds to TRBD1 (5 bases). The germline V gene encodes CDR1 GTSNPN and CDR2 SVGIG (reference sequence). V was shortened by 0 bases and J by 11 bases, with 13 bases between the two germline ends. This CDR3 contains 12 residues. CDR3 sequence: CAWSVPGRVAFF. The CDR3 bases are TGTGCCTGGAGTGTACCAGGGAGGGTTGCTTTCTTT.

The V and J genes are TRBV2 and TRBJ2-3; 7 bases are shared with TRBD2. V gave up 2 bases and J gave up 8 bases; unmatched junction bases: 7. Germline V lookup: CDR1 SNHLY, CDR2 FYNNEI. The CDR3 is 14 residues long. In DNA form, the CDR3 reads TGTGCCAGCAGTGAAACGGTCTCTAGCGGTACGCAGTATTTT. The encoded protein is CASSETVSSGTQYF.

The chain combines TRBV28 with TRBJ1-6, with D maybe TRBD1 (5 bases). V lost 3 bases to trimming and J lost 9 bases, with 18 bases between them. There are 16 residues in the CDR3. Germline lookup yields CDR1 MDHEN and CDR2 SYDVKM. The CDR3 bases are TGTGCCAGCAGTTTTGGATCGGGTAATAGGGGTTCACCCCTCCACTTT. This encodes CASSFGSGNRGSPLHF.

This clone occurred a few times. The rearrangement uses TRBV19 and TRBJ1-5; D may be TRBD1 (5 bases). In germline, CDR1 is LNHDA, CDR2 SQIVND (reference sequence). This CDR3 has 15 amino acids. V was shortened by 6 bases and J by 6 bases, with 18 bases between the two germline ends. In DNA form, the CDR3 reads TGTGCCAGTAGGAAGGAGGGGCCGGGTAGTCAGCCCCAGCATTTT. Amino acids: CASRKEGPGSQPQHF.

This clone appeared once. The chain carries TRBV3-1 (or the pseudogene TRBV3-2) and TRBJ2-5, with D possibly TRBD2 on 6 matching bases. Germline V gene data show CDR1 as LGHDT and CDR2 as YNNKEL (reference sequence). The CDR3 has 15 amino acids. V was clipped by 0 bases and J by 5 bases, with 13 bases between them. The chain's CDR3 is CASSQDSGGRETQYF. The CDR3 DNA is TGTGCCAGCAGCCAAGATTCCGGGGGACGGGAGACCCAGTACTTC.

The gene calls are TRBV10-3 and TRBJ2-7; D perhaps matches TRBD1 (6 bases). V was cut by 6 bases and J by 7 bases, with 13 bases left in between. Germline CDR1 reads ENHRY; CDR2 reads SYGVKD. CDR3 length equals 12 residues. CDR3: CAISEQGGEQYF. CDR3 nucleotide sequence: TGTGCCATCAGCGAACAGGGTGGTGAGCAGTACTTC.

V gene TRBV28 combines with J gene TRBJ2-1; 8 bases are shared with TRBD2. The CDR3 loop spans 14 amino acids. In germline, CDR1 is MDHEN, CDR2 SYDVKM. Losses at the gene ends were 3 bases for V and 12 bases for J; bases not matched to a gene: 10. The CDR3 DNA reads as TGTGCCAGCAGTTTCGTAGCGGGGACGGATTGGCAGTTCTTC. This gives the protein CASSFVAGTDWQFF.

The chain has TRBV4-1 and TRBJ1-2, with 9 bases aligning to TRBD1. V was clipped by 2 bases and J by 3 bases; unmatched bases: 7. The CDR3 has 16 amino acids. The germline CDR1 and CDR2 sequences are MGHRA and YSYEKL. The CDR3 loop is CASSQLLQGADYGYTF. In DNA form, the CDR3 reads TGCGCCAGCAGCCAACTACTACAGGGGGCAGACTATGGCTACACCTTC.

The rearrangement uses TRBV15 and TRBJ1-2, with 8 nucleotides matching TRBD1. The germline V gene has CDR1 LNHNV and CDR2 YYDKDF (reference sequence). V shed 2 bases, J shed 4 bases, and the junction held 6 bases outside the gene matches. CDR3 length: 15 residues. The CDR3 sequence: CATSRQTGTGYGYTF. CDR3 nucleotide sequence: TGTGCCACCAGCAGACAAACCGGGACAGGCTATGGCTACACCTTC.

The rearrangement joins TRBV24-1 to TRBJ2-1; 8 bases are a match to TRBD2. The CDR3 has 13 residues. CDR1 KGHDR and CDR2 SFDVKD come from the germline V gene. The ends lost 5 bases at V and 9 bases at J; junction bases unmatched: 5. The chain's CDR3 is CATSAGGPGEQFF. DNA of the CDR3: TGTGCCACCAGTGCGGGGGGGCCTGGTGAGCAGTTCTTC.

V gene TRBV2 combines with J gene TRBJ2-7, with 7 bases identical to TRBD2. Unmatched junction bases numbered 6, after V lost 4 bases and J lost 9 bases. CDR1 and CDR2 (germline): SNHLY, FYNNEI. This CDR3 contains 12 residues. Written as DNA, the CDR3 is TGTGCCAGCAGTGTTACGAGGGAGGGGCAGTACTTC. Amino acids: CASSVTREGQYF.

The chain carries TRBV11-2 and TRBJ2-1, with TRBD2 identical over 8 bases. From germline, CDR1 is SGHAT and CDR2 FQNNGV. The CDR3 is 17 residues long. With 4 bases clipped from V and 8 bases from J, the junction kept 16 bases outside the gene matches. This chain's CDR3 is CASSSRLRGGIGYEQFF. CDR3 in DNA: TGTGCCAGCAGCTCCCGCCTACGGGGGGGCATCGGCTATGAGCAGTTCTTC.

This chain uses TRBV7-2 with TRBJ2-1; D is possibly TRBD2 (6 bases). V was cut by 2 bases and J by 5 bases, with 13 bases left in between. The CDR3 spans 15 residues. Germline CDR1 and CDR2: SGHTA and FQGNSA. For the CDR3, the DNA is TGTGCCAGCAGCTTAAGTCGGGACTTAAACAATGAGCAGTTCTTC. It encodes CASSLSRDLNNEQFF. The variable domain in full, completed from reference TRBV7-2 and TRBJ2-1, reads GAGVSQSPSNKVTEKGKDVELRCDPISGHTALYWYRQSLGQGLEFLIYFQGNSAPDKSGLPSDRFSAERTGGSVSTLTIQRTQQEDSAVYLCASSLSRDLNNEQFFGPGTRLTVL.

This clone was observed once. The chain employs TRBV29-1 and TRBJ2-7; D unresolved. The germline CDR1 and CDR2 sequences are SQVTM and ANQGSEA. Between the trimmed V and J ends, which lost 2 bases and 3 bases, there was a span of 5 bases. CDR3 length: 11 residues. This chain's CDR3 is CSVEQNYEQYF. The CDR3 DNA reads as TGCAGCGTTGAACAGAACTACGAGCAGTACTTC.

The CDR3 coding sequence is TGTGCCAGCAGTTCGGGGGGGACCGGGTATGGCTACACCTTC. Translating gives CASSSGGTGYGYTF. This chain joins TRBV27 and TRBJ1-2; D may be TRBD1 (5 bases). The CDR3 runs 14 residues. Trimming stripped 4 bases from V and 5 bases from J, with 14 bases between. Germline assignment: CDR1 MNHEY and CDR2 SMNVEV (reference sequence).

The chain couples TRBV3-1 (or the pseudogene TRBV3-2) to TRBJ1-4, with D uncertain. Trimming stripped 4 bases from V and 5 bases from J, with 11 bases between. Germline loops: CDR1 LGHDT, CDR2 YNNKEL (reference sequence). The CDR3 length is 14 residues. The CDR3: CASSPGMQNEKLFF. The CDR3 nucleotides read TGTGCCAGCAGCCCCGGGATGCAGAATGAAAAACTGTTTTTT.

Comments on this clone: This sample also contains other DNA sequences that code for the same CDR3. CDR3 DNA sequence: TGTGCCAGCAGTTTAGGGCAGGGGGATGGCTACACCTTC. Translated, it gives CASSLGQGDGYTF. The rearrangement uses TRBV12-3 or TRBV12-4 and TRBJ1-2; 7 positions agree with TRBD1. The length of the CDR3 is 13 residues. V gave up 1 base and J gave up 6 bases; unmatched junction bases: 2.

The CDR3 DNA is TGTGCCAGCAGTCCCGGGACAGGGGAGAACTATGGCTACACCTTC. It is translated as CASSPGTGENYGYTF. The rearrangement uses TRBV28 and TRBJ1-2; TRBD1 matches at 10 bases. The CDR3 runs to 15 residues. The germline CDR1 and CDR2 sequences are MDHEN and SYDVKM. Trimming cost V 5 bases and J 2 bases; bases outside gene matches: 5.

This rearrangement joins TRBV15 to TRBJ2-7; 12 bases fit TRBD1. The CDR3 has 15 amino acids. J lost 5 bases, V lost 1 base, and 3 bases had no gene match. Germline CDR1 and CDR2: LNHNV and YYDKDF (reference sequence). CDR3 loop: CATSRGGTGGHEQYF. CDR3 nucleotide sequence: TGTGCCACCAGCAGAGGGGGGACAGGGGGCCACGAGCAGTACTTC.

The DNA of the CDR3 is TGTGCCAGCAGCTTAGACGTGGGGGGGCCGGTTGAGCAGTTCTTC. Translation: CASSLDVGGPVEQFF. The J gene is TRBJ2-1, the V gene TRBV7-9; D may be TRBD2 (7 bases). The CDR3 contains 15 residues. Trimming cost V 1 base and J 9 bases, with 16 bases left between them. CDR1 is SEHNR and CDR2 is FQNEAQ in the germline V gene (reference sequence).